Here is one TCR beta chain with its context. Its antigen is not identified. The data belong to a study of a mutant IDH1 vaccine in newly diagnosed glioma. The overall study: Standard pretreatment was either radiotherapy, temozolomide, or, for most, radiochemotherapy with temozolomide.

As to time point: week 5, during vaccination. Mutant IDH1 20-mer peptide, at 300 ug, made up each vaccine dose, with topical imiquimod. New astrocytomas of WHO grade 3 or 4 that were IDH1-mutant and ATRX-lost were found in the donors. Study outcomes and limitations: Whatever changes occurred in top peripheral T cell clonotypes seemed unrelated to pseudoprogression.

Looked up from germline, CDR1 is LGHNA and CDR2 is YSLEER. This CDR3 has 18 residues. V lost 0 bases, J lost 1 base, and 9 bases stayed unmatched. Using immunoSEQ multiplex PCR, the repertoire was profiled, and TCRdb retains in-frame clones only, with some absent. Altogether approximately 60,000 clones are present, just under 90% being singletons, with the ten largest covering about 4.6%. This TCR was sampled from a woman between 40 and 50 years old with glioma. The rearrangement uses TRBV4-3 and TRBJ2-3; TRBD1 agrees at 8 bases. Here the sequenced sample was PBMCs, taken from a glioma patient whose treatment included an IDH1 peptide vaccine. CDR3 residues: CASSQEGIQGVGTDTQYF. CDR3 sequence (DNA): TGCGCCAGCAGCCAAGAAGGTATACAGGGGGTCGGCACAGATACGCAGTATTTT.